This TCR beta chain was obtained from a study of blood T cell repertoires in COVID-19. Study as a whole: Specimens from acute and convalescent COVID-19 originated in the United States, Italy and Spain. In each case, the material was cDNA or gDNA derived from T cells, B-cell-depleted T cells, or PBMCs.

The CDR3 extends over 17 amino acids. Per the authors' pipeline: Reference gene primer amplification yielded estimated nucleated cell counts. TCRdb's table, derived via immunoSEQ multiplex PCR, lists solely in-frame clones and lacks some. D and trimming were read from the DNA, whereas the V and J calls and clone size are those reported in that table. Among almost 200,000 clones listed, roughly 77% were seen once. One Seattle source followed patients from active infection through their disease course. Input material: peripheral blood. This chain connects TRBV21-1 to TRBJ2-3; TRBD1 is the table's D call and was not checked against the DNA. TRBV21-1 is a documented pseudogene. This TCR was recovered from a woman between 40 and 50 years old with COVID-19, enrolled during active disease. CDR3 sequence (DNA): TGTGCCAGCAGCATTTGGGGACAGTCGTTACGCACAGATACGCAGTATTTT. Translated: CASSIWGQSLRTDTQYF.